This TCR beta chain comes out of a study of blood T cell repertoires in COVID-19. Overall study: Sites across the United States, Italy and Spain contributed samples from acute and convalescent COVID-19.

Many counts were recorded for this clone. V was cut by 9 bases and J by 5 bases, with 20 bases left in between. This CDR3 is built from 14 residues. CDR1 is MNHEY and CDR2 is SVGAGI in the germline V gene. Residents of about two dozen US areas, aged about 18 to 100 years, made up the participants. Clinical history reported by participants formed the basis on which cohorts were assigned. Per the original methods: By means of reference gene primer amplification, nucleated cell counts were estimated. TCRdb's copy holds only in-frame clones and misses some; the assay was immunoSEQ multiplex PCR. The DNA was the basis for D and trimming; V, J and clone size are from that table. The sample lists just over 250,000 clones, approximately 79% occurring once.

This chain links TRBV6-5 with TRBJ2-7; D is perhaps TRBD2 (7 bases). The receptor comes from a man in his thirties or forties with acute COVID-19. Material: PBMCs or T cells enriched from blood (not recorded which). Here the CDR3 reads CASSSPVGGDEQYV. CDR3 in DNA: TGTGCCAGTTCCAGCCCGGTAGGGGGGGACGAGCAGTACGTC.